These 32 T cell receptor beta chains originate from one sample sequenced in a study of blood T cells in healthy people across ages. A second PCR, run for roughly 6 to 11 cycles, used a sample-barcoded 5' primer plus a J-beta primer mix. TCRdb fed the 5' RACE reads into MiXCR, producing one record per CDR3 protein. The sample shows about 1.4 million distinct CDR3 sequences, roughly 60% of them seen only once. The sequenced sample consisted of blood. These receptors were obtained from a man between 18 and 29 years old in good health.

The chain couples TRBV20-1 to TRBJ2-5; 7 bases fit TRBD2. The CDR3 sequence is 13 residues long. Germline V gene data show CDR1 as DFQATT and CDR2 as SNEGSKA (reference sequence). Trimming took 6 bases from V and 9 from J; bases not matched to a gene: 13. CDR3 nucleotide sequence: TGCAGTGCCCAACAAGGCTTCCGGGAGGCCCAGTACTTC. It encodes CSAQQGFREAQYF.

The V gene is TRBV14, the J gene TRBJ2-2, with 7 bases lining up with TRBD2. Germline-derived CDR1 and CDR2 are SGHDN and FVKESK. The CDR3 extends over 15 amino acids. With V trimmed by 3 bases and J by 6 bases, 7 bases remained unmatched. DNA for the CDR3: TGTGCCAGCAGCCATTTAATAGCGGGTGCCGGGGAGCTGTTTTTT. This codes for CASSHLIAGAGELFF.

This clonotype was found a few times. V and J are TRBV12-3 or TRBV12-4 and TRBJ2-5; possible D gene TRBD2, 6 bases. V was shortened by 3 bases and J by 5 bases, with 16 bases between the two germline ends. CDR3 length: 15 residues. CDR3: CASSLIGGPLETQYF. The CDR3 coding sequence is TGTGCCAGCAGTTTGATCGGGGGTCCATTGGAGACCCAGTACTTC.

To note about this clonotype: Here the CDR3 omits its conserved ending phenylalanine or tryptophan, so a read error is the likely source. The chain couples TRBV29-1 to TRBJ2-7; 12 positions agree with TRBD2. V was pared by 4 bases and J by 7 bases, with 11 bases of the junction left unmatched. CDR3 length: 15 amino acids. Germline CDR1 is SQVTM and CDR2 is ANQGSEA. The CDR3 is CSVGGLAGSLAEQYY. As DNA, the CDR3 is TGCAGCGTTGGAGGACTAGCGGGGTCGCTCGCGGAGCAGTACTAC.

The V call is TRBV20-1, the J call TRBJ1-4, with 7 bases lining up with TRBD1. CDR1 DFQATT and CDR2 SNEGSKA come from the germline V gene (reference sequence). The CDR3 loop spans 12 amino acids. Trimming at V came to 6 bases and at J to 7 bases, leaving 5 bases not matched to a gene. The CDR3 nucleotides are TGCAGTGCGAAGGGGGCAGCTGAAAAACTGTTTTTT. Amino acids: CSAKGAAEKLFF.

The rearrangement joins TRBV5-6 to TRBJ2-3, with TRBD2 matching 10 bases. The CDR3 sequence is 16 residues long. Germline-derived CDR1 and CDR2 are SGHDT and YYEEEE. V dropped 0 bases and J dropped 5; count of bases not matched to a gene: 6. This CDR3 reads CASSLELAGDLDTQYF. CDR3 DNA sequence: TGTGCCAGCAGCTTGGAGCTAGCGGGAGACTTAGATACGCAGTATTTT.

CDR3 sequence reads: CASSERPAQETQYF. The DNA for the CDR3 is TGTGCCAGCAGTGAACGGCCTGCTCAAGAGACCCAGTACTTC. The chain joins TRBV2 to TRBJ2-5, with D unclear. The CDR3 extends over 14 amino acids. Germline CDR1 and CDR2: SNHLY and FYNNEI. Trimming removed 2 bases from V and 2 bases from J, with 9 bases in between.

The CDR3 DNA sequence: TGTGCCAGCAGTCCACCAGGGGAGGATAGCAATGAGCAGTTCTTC. Translating it yields CASSPPGEDSNEQFF. This rearrangement joins TRBV27 to TRBJ2-1, with D perhaps TRBD1 or TRBD2 (6 bases each). This CDR3 has 15 amino acids. In germline, CDR1 is MNHEY, CDR2 SMNVEV (reference sequence). The V end lost 5 bases, the J end lost 6 bases, and 17 bases lay between the germline ends.

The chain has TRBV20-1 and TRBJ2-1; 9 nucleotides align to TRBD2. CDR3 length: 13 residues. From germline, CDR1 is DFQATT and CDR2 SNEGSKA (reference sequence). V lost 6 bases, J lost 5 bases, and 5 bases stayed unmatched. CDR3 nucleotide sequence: TGCAGTGCCGCTATAGCGGGAGACAATGAGCAGTTCTTC. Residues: CSAAIAGDNEQFF.

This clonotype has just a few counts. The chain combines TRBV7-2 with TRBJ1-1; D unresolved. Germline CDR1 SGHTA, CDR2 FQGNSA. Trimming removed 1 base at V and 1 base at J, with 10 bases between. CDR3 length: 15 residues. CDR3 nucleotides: TGTGCCAGCAGCTTAGGGCGGGCCCAGAACACTGAAGCTTTCTTT. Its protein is CASSLGRAQNTEAFF.

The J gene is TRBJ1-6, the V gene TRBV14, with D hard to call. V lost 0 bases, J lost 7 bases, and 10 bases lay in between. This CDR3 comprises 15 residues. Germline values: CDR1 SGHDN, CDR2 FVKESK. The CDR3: CASSQELVPNSPLHF. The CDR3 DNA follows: TGTGCCAGCAGCCAAGAACTGGTACCCAATTCACCCCTCCACTTT.

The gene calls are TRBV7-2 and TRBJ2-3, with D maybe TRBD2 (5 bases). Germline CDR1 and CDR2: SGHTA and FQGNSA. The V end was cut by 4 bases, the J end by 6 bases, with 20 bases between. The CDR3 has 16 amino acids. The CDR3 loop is CASSSLPGRRGDTQYF. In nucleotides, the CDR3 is TGTGCCAGCAGCTCCCTACCCGGGCGCCGAGGGGATACGCAGTATTTT.

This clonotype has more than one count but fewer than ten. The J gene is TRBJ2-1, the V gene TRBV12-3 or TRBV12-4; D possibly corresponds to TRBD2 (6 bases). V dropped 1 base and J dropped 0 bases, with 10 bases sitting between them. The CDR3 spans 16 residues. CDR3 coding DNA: TGTGCCAGCAGTTTAGATTGGGGAGGCTCCTACAATGAGCAGTTCTTC. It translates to CASSLDWGGSYNEQFF.

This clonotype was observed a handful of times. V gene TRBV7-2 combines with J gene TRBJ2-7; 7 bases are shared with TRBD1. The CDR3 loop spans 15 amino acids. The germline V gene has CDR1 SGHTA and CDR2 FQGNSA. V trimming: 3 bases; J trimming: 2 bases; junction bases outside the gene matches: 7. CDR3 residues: CASSFGTVLPYEQYF. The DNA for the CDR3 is TGTGCCAGCAGCTTCGGGACAGTCCTACCCTACGAGCAGTACTTC.

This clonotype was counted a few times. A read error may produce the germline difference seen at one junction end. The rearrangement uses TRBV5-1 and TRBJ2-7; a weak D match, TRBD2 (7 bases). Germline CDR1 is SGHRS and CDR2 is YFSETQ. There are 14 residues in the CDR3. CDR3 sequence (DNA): TGTGCCAGCAGCTTAAGGCGGGGGCCCTACGAGCAGTACTTC. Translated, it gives CASSLRRGPYEQYF.

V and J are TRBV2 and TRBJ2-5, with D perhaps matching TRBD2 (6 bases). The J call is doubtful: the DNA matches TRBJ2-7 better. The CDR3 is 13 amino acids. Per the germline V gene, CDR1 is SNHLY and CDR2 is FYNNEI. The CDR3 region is CASRNLREIEQYF. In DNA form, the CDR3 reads TGTGCCAGCAGGAACCTCCGGGAGATCGAGCAGTACTTC.

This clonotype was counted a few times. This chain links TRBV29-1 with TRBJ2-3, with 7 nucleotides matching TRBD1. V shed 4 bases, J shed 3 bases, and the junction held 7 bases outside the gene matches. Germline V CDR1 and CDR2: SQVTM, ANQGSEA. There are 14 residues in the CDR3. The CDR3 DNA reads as TGCAGCGTTGTCCACAGGGGTAGGACAGATACGCAGTATTTT. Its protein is CSVVHRGRTDTQYF.

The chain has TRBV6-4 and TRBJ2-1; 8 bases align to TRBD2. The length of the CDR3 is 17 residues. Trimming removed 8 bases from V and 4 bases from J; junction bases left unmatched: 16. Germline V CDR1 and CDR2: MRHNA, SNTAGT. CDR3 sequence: CASGEFGGGTGYNEQFF. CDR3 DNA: TGTGCCAGCGGGGAGTTCGGCGGGGGGACCGGGTACAATGAGCAGTTCTTC.

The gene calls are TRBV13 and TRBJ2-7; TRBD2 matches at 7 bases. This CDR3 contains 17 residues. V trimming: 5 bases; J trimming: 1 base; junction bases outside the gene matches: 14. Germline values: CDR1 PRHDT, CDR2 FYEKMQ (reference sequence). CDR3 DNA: TGTGCCAGCAGCCACCTAGGAGGGAGGGCCCGATCCTACGAGCAGTACTTC. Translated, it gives CASSHLGGRARSYEQYF.

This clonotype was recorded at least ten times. DNA of the CDR3: TGCAGCGTTGCCCCCGGGACAGAAGATGAAAAACTGTTTTTT. This translates into CSVAPGTEDEKLFF. The V and J genes are TRBV29-1 and TRBJ1-4; 7 nucleotides match TRBD1. Germline CDR1 and CDR2: SQVTM and ANQGSEA. The CDR3 runs 14 residues. The V segment lost 4 bases and the J segment 6 bases; nucleotides outside the gene matches: 8.

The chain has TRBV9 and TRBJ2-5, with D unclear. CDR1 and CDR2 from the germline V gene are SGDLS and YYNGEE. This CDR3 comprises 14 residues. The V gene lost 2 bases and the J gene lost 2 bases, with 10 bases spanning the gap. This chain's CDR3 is CASSVQDLQETQYF. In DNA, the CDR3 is TGTGCCAGCAGCGTGCAGGATTTGCAAGAGACCCAGTACTTC.

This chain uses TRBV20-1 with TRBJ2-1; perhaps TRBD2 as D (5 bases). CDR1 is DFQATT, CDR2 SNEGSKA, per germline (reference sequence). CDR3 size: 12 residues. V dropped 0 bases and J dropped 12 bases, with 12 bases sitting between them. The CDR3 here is CSARDVLEGQFF. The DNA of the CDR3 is TGCAGTGCTAGAGACGTTCTAGAGGGGCAGTTCTTC.

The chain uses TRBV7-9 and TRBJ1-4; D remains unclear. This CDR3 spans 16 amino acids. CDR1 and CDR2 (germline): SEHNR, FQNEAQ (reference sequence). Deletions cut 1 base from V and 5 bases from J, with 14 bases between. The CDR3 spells CASSLVFGYINEKLFF. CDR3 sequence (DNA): TGTGCCAGCAGCTTAGTCTTCGGCTATATCAATGAAAAACTGTTTTTT.

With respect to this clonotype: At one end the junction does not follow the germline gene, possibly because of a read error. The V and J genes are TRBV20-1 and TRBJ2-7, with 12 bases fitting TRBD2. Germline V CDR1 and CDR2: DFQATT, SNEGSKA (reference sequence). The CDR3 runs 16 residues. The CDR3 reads CSTRDTGTSGFYEQYF. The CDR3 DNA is TGCAGTACTAGAGATACCGGGACTAGCGGGTTTTACGAGCAGTACTTC.

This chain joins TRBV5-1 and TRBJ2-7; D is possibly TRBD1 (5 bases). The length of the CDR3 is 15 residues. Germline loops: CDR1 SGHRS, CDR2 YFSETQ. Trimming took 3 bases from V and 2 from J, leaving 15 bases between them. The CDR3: CASSSGHGSTYEQYF. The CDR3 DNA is TGCGCCAGCAGCTCCGGACACGGCTCGACCTACGAGCAGTACTTC. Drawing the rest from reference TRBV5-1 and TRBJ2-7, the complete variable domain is KAGVTQTPRYLIKTRGQQVTLSCSPISGHRSVSWYQQTPGQGLQFLFEYFSETQRNKGNFPGRFSGRQFSNSRSEMNVSTLELGDSALYLCASSSGHGSTYEQYFGPGTRLTVT.

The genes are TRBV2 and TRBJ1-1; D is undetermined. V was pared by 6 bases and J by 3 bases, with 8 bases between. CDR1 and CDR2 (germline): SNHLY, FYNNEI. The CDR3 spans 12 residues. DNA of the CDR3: TGTGCCAGCAGAGGCGATTACACTGAAGCTTTCTTT. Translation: CASRGDYTEAFF.

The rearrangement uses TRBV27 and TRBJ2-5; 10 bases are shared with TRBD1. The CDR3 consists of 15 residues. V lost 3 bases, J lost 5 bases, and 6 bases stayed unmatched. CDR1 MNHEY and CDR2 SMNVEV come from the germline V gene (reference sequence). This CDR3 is CASSFRQGARETQYF. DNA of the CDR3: TGTGCCAGCAGTTTCCGACAGGGGGCTCGCGAGACCCAGTACTTC.

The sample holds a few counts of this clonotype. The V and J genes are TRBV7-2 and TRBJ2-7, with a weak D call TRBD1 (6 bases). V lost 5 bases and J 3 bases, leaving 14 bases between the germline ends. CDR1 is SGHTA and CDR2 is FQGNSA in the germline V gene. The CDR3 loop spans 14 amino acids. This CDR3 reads CASSEPRQDYEQYF. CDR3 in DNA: TGTGCCAGCAGCGAGCCGAGACAGGACTACGAGCAGTACTTC.

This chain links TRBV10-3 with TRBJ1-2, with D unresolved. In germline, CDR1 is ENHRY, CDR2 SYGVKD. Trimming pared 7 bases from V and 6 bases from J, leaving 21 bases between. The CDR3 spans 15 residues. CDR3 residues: CAITAAQTLSDGYTF. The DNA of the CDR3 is TGTGCCATCACGGCCGCCCAAACCCTCTCCGATGGCTACACCTTC.

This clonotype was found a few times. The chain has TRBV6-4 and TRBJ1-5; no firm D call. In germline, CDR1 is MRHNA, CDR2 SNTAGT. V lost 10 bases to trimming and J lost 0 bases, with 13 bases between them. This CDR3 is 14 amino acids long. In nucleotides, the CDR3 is TGTGCCACCCGACGGACTTATAGCAATCAGCCCCAGCATTTT. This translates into CATRRTYSNQPQHF.

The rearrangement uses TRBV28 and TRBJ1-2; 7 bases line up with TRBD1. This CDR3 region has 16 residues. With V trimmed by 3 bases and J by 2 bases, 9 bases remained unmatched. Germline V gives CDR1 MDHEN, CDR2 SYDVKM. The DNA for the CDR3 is TGTGCCAGCAGTTTGAGTGCGGACAGGTTAAACTATGGCTACACCTTC. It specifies CASSLSADRLNYGYTF.

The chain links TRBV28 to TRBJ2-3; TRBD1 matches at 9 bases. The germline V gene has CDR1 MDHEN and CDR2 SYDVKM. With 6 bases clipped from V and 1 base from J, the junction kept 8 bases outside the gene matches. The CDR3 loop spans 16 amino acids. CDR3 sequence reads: CASRVRQGGGTDTQYF. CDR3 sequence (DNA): TGTGCCAGCAGAGTCCGACAGGGGGGAGGCACAGATACGCAGTATTTT.